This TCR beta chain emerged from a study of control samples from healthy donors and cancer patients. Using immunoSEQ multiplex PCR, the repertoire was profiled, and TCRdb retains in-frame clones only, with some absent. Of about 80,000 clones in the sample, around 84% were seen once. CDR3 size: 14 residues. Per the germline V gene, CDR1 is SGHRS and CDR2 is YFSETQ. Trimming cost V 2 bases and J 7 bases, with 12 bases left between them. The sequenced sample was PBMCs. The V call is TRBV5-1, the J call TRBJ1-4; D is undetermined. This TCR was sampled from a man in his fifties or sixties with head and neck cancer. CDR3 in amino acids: CASSFSTRAEKLFF. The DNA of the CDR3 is TGCGCCAGCAGCTTCAGTACTCGGGCTGAAAAACTGTTTTTT. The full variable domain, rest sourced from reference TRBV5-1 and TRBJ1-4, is KAGVTQTPRYLIKTRGQQVTLSCSPISGHRSVSWYQQTPGQGLQFLFEYFSETQRNKGNFPGRFSGRQFSNSRSEMNVSTLELGDSALYLCASSFSTRAEKLFFGSGTQLSVL.